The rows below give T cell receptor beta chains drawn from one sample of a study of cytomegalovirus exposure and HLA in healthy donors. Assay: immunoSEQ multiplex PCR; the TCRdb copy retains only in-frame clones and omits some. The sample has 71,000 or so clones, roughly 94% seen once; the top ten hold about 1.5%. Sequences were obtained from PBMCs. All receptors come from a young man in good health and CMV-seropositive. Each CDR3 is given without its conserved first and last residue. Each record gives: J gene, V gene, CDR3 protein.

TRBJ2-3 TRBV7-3 ASSPQGTSGALLTQY
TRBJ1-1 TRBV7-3 ASSDGGLRAF
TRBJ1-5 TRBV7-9 ASSLVRGNGNQPQH
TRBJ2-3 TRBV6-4 ASSERTSGGADTQY
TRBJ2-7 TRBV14 ASSQGWDRDYEQY
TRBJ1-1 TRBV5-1 ASSLERDDTEAF
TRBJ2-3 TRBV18 ASSPRVSGGGSTDTQY
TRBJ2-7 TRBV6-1 ASTVGGESYEQY
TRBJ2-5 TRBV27 ASSLWWGGGRETQY
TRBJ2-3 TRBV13 ASSSGTSTDTQY
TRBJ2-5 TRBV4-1 ASSALAGVKETQY
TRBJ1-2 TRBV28 ASSPWPGGYGYT
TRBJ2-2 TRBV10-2 ASSFLGDTGELF
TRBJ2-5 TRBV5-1 ASSFPGAEETQY
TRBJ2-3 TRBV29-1 SVQTGTGNPDTQY
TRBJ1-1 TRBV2 ASSERRQAIEAF
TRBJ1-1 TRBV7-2 ASSYRVNTEAF
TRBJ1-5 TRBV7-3 ASSSSGGTTQH
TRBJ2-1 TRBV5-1 ASSLIKRSYNEQF
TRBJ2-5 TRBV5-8 ASSFITGEETQY
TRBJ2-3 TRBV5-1 ASPRFTDTQY
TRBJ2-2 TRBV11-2 ASSLALSTGELF
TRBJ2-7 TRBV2 ASSERDRGTYEQY
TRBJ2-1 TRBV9 ASSESPGGPTYEQF
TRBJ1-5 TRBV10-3 AISEGGSYSNQPQH
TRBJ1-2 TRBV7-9 ASSLDQGQGAKGYT
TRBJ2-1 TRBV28 ASSPLSNLYNEQF
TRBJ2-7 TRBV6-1 ASSERRGSYEQY
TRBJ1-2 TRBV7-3 ASREQGLGNYGYT
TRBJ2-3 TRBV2 ASSDWVAGGTDTQY
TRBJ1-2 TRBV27 ASSPLQTGGNYGYT
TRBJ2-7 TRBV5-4 ASSLGGASAEQY
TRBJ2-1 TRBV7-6 ASSLLTFQAGVGSYNEQF
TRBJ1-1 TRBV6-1 ASSEQGIFSTEAF
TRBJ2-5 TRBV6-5 ASTPAGEETQY
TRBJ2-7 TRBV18 ASSPMTGDGYEQY
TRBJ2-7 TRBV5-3 ARSLVGRNAYEQY
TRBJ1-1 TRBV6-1 ASTVGVETEAF
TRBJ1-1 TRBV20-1 SAGNRGEAF
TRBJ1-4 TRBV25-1 ASIPPATNEKLF
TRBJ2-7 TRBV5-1 ASSLDLALSYEQY
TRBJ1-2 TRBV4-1 ASSQDAYRELTNYGYT
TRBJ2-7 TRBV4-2 ASSQGGYEQY
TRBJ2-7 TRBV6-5 ASSYSGQGGYEQY
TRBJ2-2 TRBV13 ASSLVPGPTGELF